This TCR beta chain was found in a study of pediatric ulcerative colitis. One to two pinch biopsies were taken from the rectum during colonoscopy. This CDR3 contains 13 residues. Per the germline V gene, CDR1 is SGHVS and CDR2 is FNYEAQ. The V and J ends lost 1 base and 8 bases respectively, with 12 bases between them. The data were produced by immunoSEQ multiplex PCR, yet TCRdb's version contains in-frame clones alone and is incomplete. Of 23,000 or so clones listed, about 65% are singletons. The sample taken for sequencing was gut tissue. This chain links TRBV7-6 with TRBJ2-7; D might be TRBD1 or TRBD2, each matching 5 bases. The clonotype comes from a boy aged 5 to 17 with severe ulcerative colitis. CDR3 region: CASSLGTTGKQYF. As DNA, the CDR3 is TGTGCCAGCAGCTTAGGGACAACCGGGAAGCAGTACTTC.